This passage covers 21 T cell receptor beta chains from one sample sequenced in a study of cytomegalovirus exposure and HLA in healthy donors. The PCR made use of 60 Vbeta and 13 Jbeta primers. Assay used: immunoSEQ multiplex PCR; TCRdb lists only in-frame clones, some missing. The sample lists 150,000 to 200,000 clones; roughly 77% were seen once. Sequenced sample: PBMCs. Source of these receptors: a woman between 50 and 59 years old in good health and CMV-seronegative.

There are a few counts of this clone. This chain uses TRBV5-1 with TRBJ1-1; no reliable D call. The CDR3 sequence is 15 residues long. The V and J ends lost 0 bases and 1 base respectively, with 10 bases between them. In germline, CDR1 is SGHRS, CDR2 YFSETQ. The CDR3 is CASSLGYRENTEAFF. Here the CDR3 DNA reads TGCGCCAGCAGCTTGGGATACCGGGAGAACACTGAAGCTTTCTTT.

The V and J genes are TRBV5-8 and TRBJ2-3; 9 nucleotides match TRBD2. With V trimmed by 1 base and J by 5 bases, 5 bases remained unmatched. The CDR3 is 15 amino acids. Germline-derived CDR1 and CDR2 are SGHTS and YDEGEE. The chain's CDR3 is CASSLFGSGGDTQYF. The CDR3 DNA reads as TGTGCCAGCAGCTTGTTCGGTAGCGGGGGAGATACGCAGTATTTT.

For the CDR3, the DNA is TGTGCTAGTGCTATGAACACTGAAGCTTTCTTT. This codes for CASAMNTEAFF. The chain combines TRBV12-5 with TRBJ1-1, with no clear D. The V and J ends lost 7 bases and 0 bases respectively, with 3 bases between them. This CDR3 spans 11 amino acids. The germline gives CDR1 LGHNT, CDR2 FRNRAP. The full variable domain, its missing parts supplied by reference TRBV12-5 and TRBJ1-1, is DARVTQTPRHKVTEMGQEVTMRCQPILGHNTVFWYRQTMMQGLELLAYFRNRAPLDDSGMPKDRFSAEMPDATLATLKIQPSEPRDSAVYFCASAMNTEAFFGQGTRLTVV.

V usage is TRBV16 and J usage is TRBJ2-1; TRBD1 matches 7 bases. The CDR3 spans 13 residues. From germline, CDR1 is KGHSY and CDR2 FQNENV. Trimming removed 3 bases from V and 10 bases from J; junction bases left unmatched: 6. For the CDR3, the DNA is TGTGCCAGCAGCCAGTACAGGGGCCAGGAGCAGTTCTTC. It specifies CASSQYRGQEQFF.

The rearrangement links TRBV19 to TRBJ2-5; tentative D call: TRBD2 (6 bases). Germline CDR1 reads LNHDA; CDR2 reads SQIVND (reference sequence). This CDR3 is 14 amino acids long. V lost 10 bases and J 5 bases, leaving 20 bases between the germline ends. The CDR3 sequence is CATWSGGRGETQYF. The CDR3 bases are TGTGCCACTTGGTCCGGGGGTCGGGGGGAGACCCAGTACTTC.

V and J are TRBV19 and TRBJ2-1, with D maybe TRBD1 (5 bases). Trimming cost V 10 bases and J 0 bases, with 16 bases left between them. The CDR3 contains 15 residues. Germline CDR1 reads LNHDA; CDR2 reads SQIVND (reference sequence). The CDR3, as DNA: TGTGCCACCAGGAGACAGCACGGCTCCTACAATGAGCAGTTCTTC. This encodes CATRRQHGSYNEQFF.

The genes are TRBV5-4 and TRBJ2-2, with D uncertain. CDR3 length equals 16 residues. V was trimmed by 4 bases and J by 0 bases, leaving 13 bases between them. Germline V gene sequence: CDR1 SGHNT, CDR2 YYREEE (reference sequence). The DNA of the CDR3 is TGTGCCAGCAGCCTGGGGTCTAGAACGAACACCGGGGAGCTGTTTTTT. Translation gives CASSLGSRTNTGELFF. Filled out from reference TRBV5-4 and TRBJ2-2, the complete variable domain reads ETGVTQSPTHLIKTRGQQVTLRCSSQSGHNTVSWYQQALGQGPQFIFQYYREEENGRGNFPPRFSGLQFPNYSSELNVNALELDDSALYLCASSLGSRTNTGELFFGEGSRLTVL.

The rearrangement joins TRBV6-5 to TRBJ1-2; D may be TRBD1 (5 bases). Germline CDR1 reads MNHEY; CDR2 reads SVGAGI. The CDR3 covers 13 residues. V lost 8 bases and J lost 7, with 17 bases in between. This CDR3 is CASDSGAGTGYTF. The CDR3 region has the DNA TGTGCCAGCGACTCGGGAGCAGGGACTGGCTACACCTTC.

J is TRBJ1-2 and V is TRBV5-1, with D tentatively TRBD1 (5 bases). The V and J ends lost 7 bases and 2 bases respectively, with 18 bases between them. The CDR3 runs to 15 residues. The V gene's germline CDR1 is SGHRS and CDR2 YFSETQ. The CDR3: CASAGLALENYGYTF. CDR3 DNA: TGCGCCAGCGCGGGGCTGGCGCTCGAGAACTATGGCTACACCTTC.

This chain links TRBV6-6 with TRBJ2-7; possible D gene TRBD1, 5 bases. CDR1 is MNHNY, CDR2 SVGAGI, per germline (reference sequence). The length of the CDR3 is 16 residues. The ends were cut back, 4 bases at V and 0 bases at J, with 16 bases in the middle. The CDR3 region is CASSFNPHRSSYEQYF. The CDR3 DNA follows: TGTGCCAGCAGTTTCAACCCACACAGGAGCTCCTACGAGCAGTACTTC.

The chain links TRBV7-2 to TRBJ2-7, with 8 bases lining up with TRBD1. V lost 6 bases to trimming and J lost 0 bases; unmatched junction nucleotides: 7. This CDR3 is 15 amino acids long. Germline V gene data show CDR1 as SGHTA and CDR2 as FQGNSA. The chain's CDR3 is CASRRPGTGSYEQYF. For the CDR3, the DNA is TGTGCCAGCAGGCGACCCGGGACAGGCTCCTACGAGCAGTACTTC.

This chain connects TRBV4-1 to TRBJ1-4; a possible D gene is TRBD1 (5 bases). This CDR3 region has 17 residues. The V gene's germline CDR1 is MGHRA and CDR2 YSYEKL. Trimming removed 2 bases at V and 0 bases at J, with 13 bases between. CDR3 amino acids: CASSQRSGGATNEKLFF. CDR3 sequence (DNA): TGCGCCAGCAGCCAACGGTCCGGAGGGGCAACTAATGAAAAACTGTTTTTT.

V and J are TRBV7-6 and TRBJ1-1; D gene ambiguous. The length of the CDR3 is 15 residues. Germline CDR1 reads SGHVS; CDR2 reads FNYEAQ. Trimming removed 5 bases at V and 0 bases at J, with 13 bases between. The CDR3 loop is CASSPPPSMNTEAFF. The CDR3 nucleotides read TGTGCCAGCAGCCCCCCCCCAAGCATGAACACTGAAGCTTTCTTT. The whole variable domain, remainder taken from reference TRBV7-6 and TRBJ1-1, is GAGVSQSPRYKVTKRGQDVALRCDPISGHVSLYWYRQALGQGPEFLTYFNYEAQQDKSGLPNDRFSAERPEGSISTLTIQRTEQRDSAMYRCASSPPPSMNTEAFFGQGTRLTVV.

The V and J genes are TRBV11-1 and TRBJ1-2; D remains unclear. Germline loops: CDR1 SGHAT, CDR2 FQDESV (reference sequence). The germline V and J ends were trimmed by 1 base and 7 bases, with 10 bases remaining between them. This CDR3 comprises 13 residues. CDR3 bases: TGTGCCAGCAGCTTAGGAGGGAAGGCTGGCTACACCTTC. Translated: CASSLGGKAGYTF.

The chain links TRBV7-6 to TRBJ1-1; D gene ambiguous. V lost 3 bases and J 7 bases, leaving 9 bases between the germline ends. From germline, CDR1 is SGHVS and CDR2 FNYEAQ. The CDR3 sequence is 12 residues long. The CDR3 loop is CASSFPPGEAFF. The CDR3 nucleotides read TGTGCCAGCAGCTTCCCCCCAGGTGAAGCTTTCTTT.

The V call is TRBV6-1, the J call TRBJ1-1; 10 nucleotides align to TRBD1. CDR3 length: 13 amino acids. Germline trimming cut 4 bases from V and 5 bases from J; bases unmatched to any gene: 1. Germline loops: CDR1 MNHNS, CDR2 SASEGT. CDR3 coding DNA: TGTGCCAGCAGTGGACAGGGGGCGACTGAAGCTTTCTTT. Translating gives CASSGQGATEAFF.

V is TRBV5-1 and J is TRBJ2-5; 10 bases are shared with TRBD1. The DNA end is more similar to TRBJ2-7, so the J call may be wrong. CDR1 and CDR2 (germline): SGHRS, YFSETQ. The CDR3 is made up of 15 amino acids. The CDR3 protein is CASSSTGTGVIEQYF. As DNA, the CDR3 is TGCGCCAGCAGCTCGACCGGGACAGGGGTCATCGAGCAGTACTTC.

This rearrangement joins TRBV7-3 to TRBJ1-1, with D possibly TRBD1 on 5 matching bases. The germline gives CDR1 SGHTA, CDR2 FQGTGA. The CDR3 totals 13 residues. Trimming shortened V by 5 bases and J by 2 bases, and 9 bases separated the two germline ends. DNA for the CDR3: TGTGCCAGCAGCCAAGACAGAAACACTGAAGCTTTCTTT. Its protein is CASSQDRNTEAFF. Looking up the rest from reference TRBV7-3 and TRBJ1-1 gives the full variable domain: GAGVSQTPSNKVTEKGKYVELRCDPISGHTALYWYRQSLGQGPEFLIYFQGTGAADDSGLPNDRFFAVRPEGSVSTLKIQRTERGDSAVYLCASSQDRNTEAFFGQGTRLTVV.

The rearrangement links TRBV9 to TRBJ2-3; TRBD1 matches at 7 bases. The CDR3 totals 14 residues. Germline values: CDR1 SGDLS, CDR2 YYNGEE. After removal of 5 bases from V and 5 bases from J, the junction contained 8 bases not matched to a gene. CDR3 sequence: CASSTGASGDTQYF. In DNA form, the CDR3 reads TGTGCCAGCAGTACAGGGGCCTCGGGAGATACGCAGTATTTT.

The table lists this clone with a few counts. This chain uses TRBV9 with TRBJ2-2; TRBD1 matches 7 bases. The germline CDR1 and CDR2 sequences are SGDLS and YYNGEE. J gave up 2 bases and V 3 bases, and 4 bases lay outside the gene matches. The CDR3 length is 15 residues. In nucleotides, the CDR3 is TGTGCCAGCAGCGCCACAGGGGATAACACCGGGGAGCTGTTTTTT. Translated, it gives CASSATGDNTGELFF.

This rearrangement joins TRBV15 to TRBJ2-5, with 11 nucleotides matching TRBD2. The DNA end is a closer match to TRBJ2-7, so the J assignment may be wrong. The CDR3 contains 17 residues. Germline CDR1 and CDR2: LNHNV and YYDKDF (reference sequence). The CDR3 loop is CATSREVGTSGSYEQYF. CDR3 coding DNA: TGTGCCACCAGCAGAGAGGTAGGGACTAGCGGCTCCTACGAGCAGTACTTC.